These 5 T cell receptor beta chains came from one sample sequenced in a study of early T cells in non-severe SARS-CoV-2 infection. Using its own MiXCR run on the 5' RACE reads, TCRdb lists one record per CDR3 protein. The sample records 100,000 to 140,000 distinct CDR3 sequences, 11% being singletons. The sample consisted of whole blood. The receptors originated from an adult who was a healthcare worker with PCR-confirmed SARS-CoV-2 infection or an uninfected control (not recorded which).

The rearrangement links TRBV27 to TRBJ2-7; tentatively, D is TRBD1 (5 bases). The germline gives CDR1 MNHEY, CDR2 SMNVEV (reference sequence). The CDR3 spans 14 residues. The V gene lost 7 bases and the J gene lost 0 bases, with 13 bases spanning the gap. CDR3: CASTPQDTSYEQYF. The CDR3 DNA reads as TGTGCCAGCACTCCCCAGGACACCTCCTACGAGCAGTACTTC.

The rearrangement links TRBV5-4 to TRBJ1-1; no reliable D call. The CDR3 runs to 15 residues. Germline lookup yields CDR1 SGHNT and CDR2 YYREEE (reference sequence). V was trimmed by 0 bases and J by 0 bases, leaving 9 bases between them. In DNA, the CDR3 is TGTGCCAGCAGCTTGGCCCGGAAAATGAACACTGAAGCTTTCTTT. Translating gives CASSLARKMNTEAFF.

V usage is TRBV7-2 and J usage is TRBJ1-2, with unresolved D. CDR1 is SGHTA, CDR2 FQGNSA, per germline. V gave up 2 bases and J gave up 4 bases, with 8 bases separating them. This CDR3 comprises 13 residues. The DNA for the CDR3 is TGTGCCAGCAGCTTATTTCTAGGCTATGGCTACACCTTC. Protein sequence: CASSLFLGYGYTF.

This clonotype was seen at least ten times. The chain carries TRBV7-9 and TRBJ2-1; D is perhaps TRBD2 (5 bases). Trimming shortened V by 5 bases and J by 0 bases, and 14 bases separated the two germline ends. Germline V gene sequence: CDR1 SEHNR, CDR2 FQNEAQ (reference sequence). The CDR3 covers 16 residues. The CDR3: CASSPRAESSYNEQFF. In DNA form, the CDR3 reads TGTGCCAGCAGCCCGCGAGCGGAGAGCTCCTACAATGAGCAGTTCTTC. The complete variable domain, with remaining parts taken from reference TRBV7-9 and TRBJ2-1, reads DTGVSQNPRHKITKRGQNVTFRCDPISEHNRLYWYRQTLGQGPEFLTYFQNEAQLEKSRLLSDRFSAERPKGSFSTLEIQRTEQGDSAMYLCASSPRAESSYNEQFFGPGTRLTVL.

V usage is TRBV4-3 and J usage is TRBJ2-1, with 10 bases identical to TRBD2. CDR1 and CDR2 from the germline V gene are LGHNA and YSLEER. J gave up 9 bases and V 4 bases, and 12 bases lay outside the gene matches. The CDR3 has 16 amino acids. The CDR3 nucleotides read TGCGCCAGCAGCCGAGAAGCGGGAGGGCGTGTAGCTGAGCAGTTCTTC. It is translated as CASSREAGGRVAEQFF.